The 13 T cell receptor beta chains reported below all come from one sample, sequenced in a study of CD8+ T cells in alopecia areata listed by TCRdb under 2018. Libraries were prepared through the immunoSEQ multiplex PCR assay. To provide template for TCR sequencing, every sample had RNA extracted and reverse transcribed into cDNA. TCRdb mirrors the immuneACCESS table, restricted to in-frame sequences. Some clones are absent from its copies; in checked studies, under half trace to an unresolved V gene, and the reason for the others is unknown. This sample is represented by about 200,000 clones; about three fifths of them were singletons. The top ten clones comprise 5.5% of the sample. This specimen's time point label, interpreted: around 24 weeks on oral tofacitinib. Reading the label with the study, this specimen's treatment or condition is: oral pan-JAK inhibitor, 5-10 mg twice daily. Specimen: CD4+ T cells sorted from blood, collected at week 24, from a patient treated with tofacitinib. The receptors stem from a human donor with alopecia areata.

The V gene is TRBV5-6, the J gene TRBJ1-5; D is unresolved. The length of the CDR3 is 15 residues. V dropped 4 bases and J dropped 2 bases, with 13 bases sitting between them. Germline CDR1 is SGHDT and CDR2 is YYEEEE. CDR3 in DNA: TGTGCCAGCAGCCAAGCCAGCCAGGGCAATCAGCCCCAGCATTTT. Residues: CASSQASQGNQPQHF. The whole variable domain, filled in from reference TRBV5-6 and TRBJ1-5, reads DAGVTQSPTHLIKTRGQQVTLRCSPKSGHDTVSWYQQALGQGPQFIFQYYEEEERQRGNFPDRFSGHQFPNYSSELNVNALLLGDSALYLCASSQASQGNQPQHFGDGTRLSIL.

This clone was seen a few times. The CDR3 coding sequence is TGTGCCAGCAGCTTAGGATTGGGGGTCCCTCAAGAGACCCAGTACTTC. It codes for CASSLGLGVPQETQYF. This chain uses TRBV7-2 with TRBJ2-5; either TRBD1 or TRBD2 may supply D (5 bases each). Trimming stripped 1 base from V and 2 bases from J, with 14 bases between. Germline CDR1 and CDR2: SGHTA and FQGNSA. CDR3 length: 16 amino acids. Full variable domain (rest looked up from reference TRBV7-2 and TRBJ2-5): GAGVSQSPSNKVTEKGKDVELRCDPISGHTALYWYRQSLGQGLEFLIYFQGNSAPDKSGLPSDRFSAERTGGSVSTLTIQRTQQEDSAVYLCASSLGLGVPQETQYFGPGTRLLVL.

A few counts support this clone. The CDR3 DNA follows: TGCAGTGCTAGTGGGGGTAGCTTGGGGTTCTTC. Translated, it gives CSASGGSLGFF. This sequence joins TRBV20-1 and TRBJ2-1; either TRBD1 or TRBD2 may supply D (5 bases each). This CDR3 contains 11 residues. Trimming pared 3 bases from V and 15 bases from J, leaving 15 bases between. Germline V lookup: CDR1 DFQATT, CDR2 SNEGSKA (reference sequence).

In its sample, this clone was seen once. The chain joins TRBV7-8 to TRBJ2-7, with 7 bases identical to TRBD1. Germline loops: CDR1 SGHVS, CDR2 FQNEAQ. The CDR3 runs to 13 residues. The V segment lost 5 bases and the J segment 5 bases; nucleotides outside the gene matches: 6. DNA of the CDR3: TGTGCCAGCAGCCCCTGGCAGGGGGACGAGCAGTACTTC. Amino acids: CASSPWQGDEQYF.

This clone has a single count. This rearrangement joins TRBV2 to TRBJ2-5; 10 nucleotides agree with TRBD1. The CDR3 has 15 amino acids. CDR1 SNHLY and CDR2 FYNNEI come from the germline V gene. J gave up 5 bases and V 1 base, and 4 bases lay outside the gene matches. CDR3 coding DNA: TGTGCCAGCAGTGAAGGGCGGACAGGGGGTGAGACCCAGTACTTC. Amino acids: CASSEGRTGGETQYF.

The V and J genes are TRBV6-1 and TRBJ2-6; 7 bases match TRBD1. Trimming cost V 6 bases and J 1 base; bases outside gene matches: 3. This CDR3 comprises 15 residues. Germline V gene lookup returns CDR1 MNHNS and CDR2 SASEGT. The CDR3 DNA is TGTGCCAGCAGGTTACAGGGGTCTGGGGCCAACGTCCTGACTTTC. As protein: CASRLQGSGANVLTF.

V usage is TRBV27 and J usage is TRBJ2-7, with D possibly TRBD1 on 6 matching bases. CDR3 length: 13 amino acids. V lost 5 bases, J lost 6 bases, and 14 bases lay in between. Germline values: CDR1 MNHEY, CDR2 SMNVEV (reference sequence). This CDR3 reads CASSTTGWPEQYF. The DNA for the CDR3 is TGTGCCAGCAGTACAACAGGGTGGCCCGAGCAGTACTTC.

This chain connects TRBV7-2 to TRBJ2-7; weak D call: TRBD2 (5 bases). Per germline, CDR1 SGHTA and CDR2 FQGNSA. The germline V and J ends were trimmed by 5 bases and 0 bases, with 17 bases remaining between them. The CDR3 runs 16 residues. The CDR3 reads CASSRDPGSSSYEQYF. Written as DNA, the CDR3 is TGTGCCAGCAGCCGAGACCCGGGATCAAGCTCCTACGAGCAGTACTTC. The full variable domain, in which reference TRBV7-2 and TRBJ2-7 provide the parts outside the CDR3, is GAGVSQSPSNKVTEKGKDVELRCDPISGHTALYWYRQSLGQGLEFLIYFQGNSAPDKSGLPSDRFSAERTGGSVSTLTIQRTQQEDSAVYLCASSRDPGSSSYEQYFGPGTRLTVT.

CDR3 sequence reads: CASSKGTGLNTEAFF. For the CDR3, the DNA is TGTGCCAGCAGTAAAGGGACAGGCCTGAACACTGAAGCTTTCTTT. This chain uses TRBV27 with TRBJ1-1, with TRBD1 matching 8 bases. Germline CDR1 is MNHEY and CDR2 is SMNVEV (reference sequence). The length of the CDR3 is 15 residues. The ends lost 5 bases at V and 0 bases at J; junction bases unmatched: 5.

The gene calls are TRBV10-3 and TRBJ2-7; maybe TRBD2 (6 bases). Germline CDR1 reads ENHRY; CDR2 reads SYGVKD. V was cut by 3 bases and J by 3 bases, with 15 bases left in between. The CDR3 has 15 amino acids. The chain's CDR3 is CAISEGIADLYEQYF. The CDR3 coding sequence is TGTGCCATCAGTGAAGGGATAGCGGACCTCTACGAGCAGTACTTC.

The chain recombines TRBV7-9 with TRBJ2-3; 14 bases match TRBD2. This CDR3 spans 17 amino acids. The germline CDR1 and CDR2 sequences are SEHNR and FQNEAQ (reference sequence). The V gene end was trimmed by 4 bases and the J gene end by 4 bases; junction bases not matched to a gene: 7. The CDR3, as DNA: TGTGCCAGCAGCTCCGACTCGACTAGCGGGGGGGCAGATACGCAGTATTTT. Translated: CASSSDSTSGGADTQYF. Full variable domain (outside the CDR3, taken from reference TRBV7-9 and TRBJ2-3): DTGVSQNPRHKITKRGQNVTFRCDPISEHNRLYWYRQTLGQGPEFLTYFQNEAQLEKSRLLSDRFSAERPKGSFSTLEIQRTEQGDSAMYLCASSSDSTSGGADTQYFGPGTRLTVL.

This chain connects TRBV29-1 to TRBJ1-4; no clear D gene. There are 13 residues in the CDR3. The V gene lost 4 bases and the J gene lost 6 bases, with 12 bases spanning the gap. CDR1 SQVTM and CDR2 ANQGSEA come from the germline V gene. CDR3 bases: TGCAGCGTTGGCGAGGGAGGAGATGAAAAACTGTTTTTT. It translates to CSVGEGGDEKLFF.

This clone was observed a single time. This chain uses TRBV20-1 with TRBJ2-1; D gene uncertain. This CDR3 has 11 residues. Per the germline V gene, CDR1 is DFQATT and CDR2 is SNEGSKA (reference sequence). Trimming stripped 8 bases from V and 6 bases from J, with 11 bases between. The CDR3 loop is CSLPTLNEQFF. The CDR3 bases are TGCAGTCTTCCTACCCTCAATGAGCAGTTCTTC.